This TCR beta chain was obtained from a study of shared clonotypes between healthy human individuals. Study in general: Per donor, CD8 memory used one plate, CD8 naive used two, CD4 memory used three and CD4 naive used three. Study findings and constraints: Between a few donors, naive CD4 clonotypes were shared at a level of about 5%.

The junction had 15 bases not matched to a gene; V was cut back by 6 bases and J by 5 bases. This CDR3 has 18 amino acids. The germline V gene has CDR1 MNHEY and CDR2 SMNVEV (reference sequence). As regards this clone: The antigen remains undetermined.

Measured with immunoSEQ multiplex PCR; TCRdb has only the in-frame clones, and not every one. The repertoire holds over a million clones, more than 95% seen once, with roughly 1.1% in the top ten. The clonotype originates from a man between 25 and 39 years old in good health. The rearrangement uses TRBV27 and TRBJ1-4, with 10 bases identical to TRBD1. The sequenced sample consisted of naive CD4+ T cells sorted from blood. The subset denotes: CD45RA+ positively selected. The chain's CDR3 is CASSPGRGQGVLNEKLFF. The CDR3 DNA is TGTGCCAGCAGCCCAGGGCGAGGACAGGGGGTTTTGAATGAAAAACTGTTTTTT.